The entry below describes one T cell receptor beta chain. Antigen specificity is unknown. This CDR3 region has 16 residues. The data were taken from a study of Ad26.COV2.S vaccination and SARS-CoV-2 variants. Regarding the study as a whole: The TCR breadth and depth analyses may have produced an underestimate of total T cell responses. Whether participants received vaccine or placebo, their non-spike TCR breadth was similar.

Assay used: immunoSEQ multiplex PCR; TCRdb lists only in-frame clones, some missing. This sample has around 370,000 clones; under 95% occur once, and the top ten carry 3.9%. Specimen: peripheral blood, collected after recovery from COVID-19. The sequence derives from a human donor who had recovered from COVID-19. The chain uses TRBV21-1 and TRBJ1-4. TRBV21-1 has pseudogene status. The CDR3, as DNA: TGTGCCAGCAGCCCAGTAGGGTCCGGGGGTCATGAAAAACTGTTTTTT. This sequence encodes CASSPVGSGGHEKLFF.